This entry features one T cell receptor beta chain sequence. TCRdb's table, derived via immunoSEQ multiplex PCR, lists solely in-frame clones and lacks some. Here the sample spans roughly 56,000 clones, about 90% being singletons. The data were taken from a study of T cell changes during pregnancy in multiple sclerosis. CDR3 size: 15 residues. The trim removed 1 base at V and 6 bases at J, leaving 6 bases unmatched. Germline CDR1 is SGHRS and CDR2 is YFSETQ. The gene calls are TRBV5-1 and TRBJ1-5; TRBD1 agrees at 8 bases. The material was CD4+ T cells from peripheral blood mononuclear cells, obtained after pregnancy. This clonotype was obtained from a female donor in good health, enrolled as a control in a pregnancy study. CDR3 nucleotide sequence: TGCGCCAGCAGCTTGTTTCCAGGGGGCGCTCAGCCCCAGCATTTT. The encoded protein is CASSLFPGGAQPQHF.